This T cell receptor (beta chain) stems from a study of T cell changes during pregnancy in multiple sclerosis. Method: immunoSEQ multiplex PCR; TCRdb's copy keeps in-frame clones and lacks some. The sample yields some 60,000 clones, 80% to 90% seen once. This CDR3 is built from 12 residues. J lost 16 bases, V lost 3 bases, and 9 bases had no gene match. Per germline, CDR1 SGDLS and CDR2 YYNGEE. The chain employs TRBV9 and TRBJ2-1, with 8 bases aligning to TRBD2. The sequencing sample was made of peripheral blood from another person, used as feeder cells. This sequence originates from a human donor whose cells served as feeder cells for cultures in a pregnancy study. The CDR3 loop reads CASSALGGGKFF. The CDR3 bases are TGTGCCAGCAGCGCCCTCGGGGGGGGCAAATTCTTC.